These T cell receptor beta chains were read from a single sample in a study of T-cell memory formation after mild COVID-19. TCRdb passed the 5' RACE reads through MiXCR, listing each CDR3 protein once. The sample records roughly 130,000 distinct CDR3 sequences, approximately 15% being singletons. Sequenced sample: PBMCs or a T cell subset sorted from them (not recorded which). All receptors come from an adult woman who had mild COVID-19 (a few samples of this study predate the infection). Cell type and time point are not known. CDR3s include the opening cysteine and the closing phenylalanine or tryptophan. The D gene is left open where the match is weak. Some rows have no size entry. The others give once, few or many, or a class for an expanded clone.

clone size	V gene	D gene	J gene	CDR3 DNA	CDR3 protein
few	TRBV10-3	TRBD2	TRBJ2-3	TGTGCCATCAGGTCAGCGGGGGGGCTTTCCACAGATACGCAGTATTTT	CAIRSAGGLSTDTQYF
few	TRBV11-2	-	TRBJ2-5	TGTGCCAGCAGCTTAATGTTCGACCATCTTGAGACCCAGTACTTC	CASSLMFDHLETQYF
few	TRBV12-5	TRBD2	TRBJ2-2	TGTGCTAGTGGTTTGGCGCCACTAGCGGGAGGGCGTCGCACCGGGGAGCTGTTTTTT	CASGLAPLAGGRRTGELFF
-	TRBV4-1	-	TRBJ1-2	TGCGCCAGCAGCCGAGCGGGCGGTGAGGGATCGAATGGCTACACCTTC	CASSRAGGEGSNGYTF
few	TRBV2	-	TRBJ2-7	TGTGCCAGCAGAACACCCAGCTCCTACGAGCAGTACTTC	CASRTPSSYEQYF
few	TRBV4-2	-	TRBJ1-1	TGTGCCAGCAGCCAAGGGAACGGCCCGACTGAAGCTTTCTTT	CASSQGNGPTEAFF
-	TRBV6-2/TRBV6-3	-	TRBJ2-7	TGTGCCAGCAGTTACCCCATCTACGAGCAGTACTTC	CASSYPIYEQYF
few	TRBV27	-	TRBJ2-7	TGTGCCAGCAGAAAACCAGGTCGTTGGGAGCAGTACTTC	CASRKPGRWEQYF
few	TRBV12-3/TRBV12-4	-	TRBJ1-2	TGTGCCAGCAGTCCCTCCGTGGGTTTCTTCTATGGCTACACCTTC	CASSPSVGFFYGYTF
-	TRBV20-1	-	TRBJ2-1	TGCAGTGCTAGAGATGTTGCCCTAGTGGATGATGAGCAGTTCTTC	CSARDVALVDDEQFF
few	TRBV12-3/TRBV12-4	-	TRBJ1-2	TGTGCCAGCAGTTTAGTAGCAGACAGATCTAAAGGCTACACCTTC	CASSLVADRSKGYTF
once	TRBV19	TRBD1	TRBJ2-1	TGTGCCAGCAGTCCGAGTGGGACAGGGCGGTACAATGAGCAGTTCTTC	CASSPSGTGRYNEQFF
few	TRBV6-2/TRBV6-3	TRBD2	TRBJ2-1	TGTGCCAGCAGTGATATAGCGGGGGGCCATGAGCAGTTCTTC	CASSDIAGGHEQFF
-	TRBV7-9	-	TRBJ2-3	TGTGCCAGCAGCACCCGGATTGCACAGGCAGATACGCAGTATTTT	CASSTRIAQADTQYF
-	TRBV11-1	-	TRBJ2-1	TGTGCCAGCAGCCCCTATGTAACCAATGAGCAGTTCTTC	CASSPYVTNEQFF
-	TRBV5-1	-	TRBJ2-2	TGCGCCAGCCAGGACAGAAACACCGGGGAGCTGTTTTTT	CASQDRNTGELFF
few	TRBV29-1	-	TRBJ2-6	TGCAGCGTTGATGGGAGTGGCACCGGGGCCAACGTCCTGACTTTC	CSVDGSGTGANVLTF
few	TRBV14	-	TRBJ2-3	TGTGCCAGCAGCCAAGGAGGGGCCAGGACAGATACGCAGTATTTT	CASSQGGARTDTQYF
-	TRBV12-3/TRBV12-4	-	TRBJ2-1	TGTGCCAGCAAGACGGACAGCAATGAGCAGTTCTTC	CASKTDSNEQFF
few	TRBV10-3	TRBD1	TRBJ2-2	TGTGCCATCAGTGAGGGTGACAGGGTCGGGGAGCTGTTTTTT	CAISEGDRVGELFF
-	TRBV9	-	TRBJ2-3	TGTGCCAGCAGCTTACCTCGGGACCGTAGCACAGATACGCAGTATTTT	CASSLPRDRSTDTQYF
-	TRBV9	TRBD1	TRBJ2-1	TGTGCCAGCGGGACAGTCCCAAGTATGGAGTACGAGCAGTTCTTC	CASGTVPSMEYEQFF
few	TRBV3-1	-	TRBJ2-7	TGTGCCAGCAGCCAAGATCTTAAGGCTAGCGCCGAGCAGTACTTC	CASSQDLKASAEQYF
few	TRBV6-5	TRBD1	TRBJ2-3	TGTGCCAGCAGTTACTCGGAGGGGACAGGGCCAGATACGCAGTATTTT	CASSYSEGTGPDTQYF
-	TRBV4-1	-	TRBJ1-1	TGCGCCAGCAGCCAAGAGACGCCGGGATATAACACTGAAGCTTTCTTT	CASSQETPGYNTEAFF
-	TRBV6-5	TRBD1	TRBJ2-7	TGTGCCAGCAACCAAGGGGGCCGAGAGCAGTACTTC	CASNQGGREQYF
-	TRBV11-2	-	TRBJ2-1	TGTGCCAGCAGCTTATTGGGTGGGTCACATGAGCAGTTCTTC	CASSLLGGSHEQFF
-	TRBV4-3	-	TRBJ2-7	TGCGCCAGCAGCCAAGGGAGGGGCTCCTACGAGCAGTACTTC	CASSQGRGSYEQYF
-	TRBV2	TRBD1	TRBJ2-5	TGTGCCAGCAGCGAACAGGGGCAGTACCAAGAGACCCAGTACTTC	CASSEQGQYQETQYF
-	TRBV5-1	-	TRBJ2-3	TGCGCCAGCAGCTTGGAGGGTACGCAGTATTTT	CASSLEGTQYF
few	TRBV12-3/TRBV12-4	-	TRBJ2-5	TGTGCCAGCAGTTTTGCCGTCCCAGCCCAAGAGACCCAGTACTTC	CASSFAVPAQETQYF
-	TRBV12-3/TRBV12-4	-	TRBJ2-7	TGTGCCAGCAGTCGGACGGTCTACGAGCAGTACTTC	CASSRTVYEQYF
-	TRBV18	-	TRBJ2-2	TGTGCCAGCTCACCACCGGCGTATGGGGACACCGGGGAGCTGTTTTTT	CASSPPAYGDTGELFF
few	TRBV7-8	TRBD1	TRBJ1-5	TGTGCCAGCAGCTTAGGACAGGGGGAAAATCAGCCCCAGCATTTT	CASSLGQGENQPQHF
few	TRBV20-1	TRBD2	TRBJ2-1	TGCAGTGCTAGGTCCGGACTAGGGCCCTACAATGAGCAGTTCTTC	CSARSGLGPYNEQFF
-	TRBV6-5	TRBD1	TRBJ2-1	TGTGCCAGCAGAACGACAGGGGGCTACAACAATGAGCAGTTCTTC	CASRTTGGYNNEQFF
-	TRBV4-1	-	TRBJ1-5	TGCGCCAGCAGCCCCGGGGCTCCGGCGGGCAATCAGCCCCAGCATTTT	CASSPGAPAGNQPQHF
few	TRBV3-1	-	TRBJ1-1	TGTGCCAGCAGCCAGTCGCCCGGGCATGTCACTGAAGCTTTCTTT	CASSQSPGHVTEAFF
-	TRBV5-1	-	TRBJ2-1	TGCGCCAGCAGCTTGGATGATAATGAGCAGTTCTTC	CASSLDDNEQFF
few	TRBV27	-	TRBJ2-1	TGTGCCAGCAGTTCCCGGGGCTCTAGCGCACGGATCAACAATGAGCAGTTCTTC	CASSSRGSSARINNEQFF
few	TRBV5-1	-	TRBJ2-2	TGCGCCAGCAGCTTGGAACAGGTCCCCGGGGAGCTGTTTTTT	CASSLEQVPGELFF
-	TRBV5-1	-	TRBJ1-4	TGCGCCAGCAGCTTGGAGGGTCACGAAAAACTGTTTTTT	CASSLEGHEKLFF
few	TRBV5-1	TRBD1	TRBJ1-1	TGCGCCAGCAGCCCGACAGGGGCTGAAGCTTTCTTT	CASSPTGAEAFF
few	TRBV20-1	TRBD2	TRBJ2-7	TGCAGTGCTAGGTTGCGGGGGTCCTACGAGCAGTACTTC	CSARLRGSYEQYF